The 23 T cell receptor beta chains in this list originate from one sample, sequenced in a study of T cell responses to AZD1222 COVID-19 vaccine (dated by TCRdb to the early 2020s). To prepare the library, the immunoSEQ multiplex PCR assay was applied. TCRdb re-hosts the immuneACCESS table, in-frame sequences only. Its copies lack some clones; in the studies checked, an unresolved V gene accounts for under half of them, and the cause for the rest is not known. This sample is represented by approximately 260,000 clones; approximately 93% of them were singletons. The top ten hold roughly 0.5% of the sample. The sample's time point, from its label and the paper: baseline before first vaccination. Material: peripheral blood, obtained on day 0 of AZD1222 vaccination. All receptors come from an adult in good health.

The chain recombines TRBV19 with TRBJ1-2; 8 bases are a match to TRBD1. The trim removed 6 bases at V and 6 bases at J, leaving 6 bases unmatched. The CDR3 totals 13 residues. CDR1 LNHDA and CDR2 SQIVND come from the germline V gene (reference sequence). The CDR3 bases are TGTGCCAGTAGGGACAGGGCGACTGATGGCTACACCTTC. It specifies CASRDRATDGYTF.

This chain links TRBV4-1 with TRBJ2-3, with 7 bases lining up with TRBD2. The CDR3 has 15 amino acids. The germline V gene encodes CDR1 MGHRA and CDR2 YSYEKL. V gave up 4 bases and J gave up 1 base; unmatched junction bases: 5. CDR3 region: CASSLPGGGTDTQYF. CDR3 nucleotide sequence: TGCGCCAGCAGCCTGCCGGGGGGAGGCACAGATACGCAGTATTTT.

The chain couples TRBV24-1 to TRBJ2-7, with D possibly being TRBD2 (6 bases). The length of the CDR3 is 17 residues. CDR1 and CDR2 (germline): KGHDR, SFDVKD. V was clipped by 0 bases and J by 4 bases, with 18 bases between them. CDR3 coding DNA: TGTGCCACCAGTGATTTGCAAGCTAGGCTAGCGCAGTACGAGCAGTACTTC. This codes for CATSDLQARLAQYEQYF.

The chain links TRBV7-3 to TRBJ2-3, with TRBD1 matching over 9 bases. The CDR3 runs 18 residues. Germline V gives CDR1 SGHTA, CDR2 FQGTGA. Losses at the gene ends were 4 bases for V and 6 bases for J; bases not matched to a gene: 17. The CDR3 protein is CASSSTLLRTGEGDTQYF. CDR3 DNA sequence: TGTGCCAGCAGCTCTACTCTACTTAGGACAGGGGAGGGCGATACGCAGTATTTT.

The V call is TRBV2, the J call TRBJ1-6, with D tentatively TRBD1 (6 bases). The V gene's germline CDR1 is SNHLY and CDR2 FYNNEI. The V gene lost 2 bases and the J gene lost 8 bases, with 13 bases spanning the gap. The CDR3 has 15 amino acids. The CDR3 nucleotides are TGTGCCAGCAGTGAAAACGGGGGCGTCCATTCACCCCTCCACTTT. This translates into CASSENGGVHSPLHF.

CDR3 DNA sequence: TGTGCCAGCAGCTCGACTGAGGGACGCGACTACGAGCAGTACTTC. The encoded protein is CASSSTEGRDYEQYF. The gene calls are TRBV5-8 and TRBJ2-7; TRBD1 or TRBD2 may be the D gene (5 bases each). Trimming stripped 3 bases from V and 3 bases from J, with 16 bases between. Germline V CDR1 and CDR2: SGHTS, YDEGEE. The CDR3 runs 15 residues.

This CDR3 reads CASRPHTRVGELFF. For the CDR3, the DNA is TGTGCCAGTAGGCCCCATACTCGGGTCGGGGAGCTGTTTTTT. The chain employs TRBV19 and TRBJ2-2; no clear D. The CDR3 length is 14 residues. Germline lookup yields CDR1 LNHDA and CDR2 SQIVND (reference sequence). Between the trimmed V and J ends, which lost 6 bases and 7 bases, there was a span of 15 bases.

This sequence joins TRBV28 and TRBJ1-2; weak D call: TRBD1 (5 bases). The CDR3 has 11 residues. V was trimmed by 8 bases and J by 6 bases, leaving 10 bases between them. CDR1 and CDR2 from the germline V gene are MDHEN and SYDVKM. The CDR3 loop is CASVGDHGYTF. The CDR3 DNA follows: TGTGCCAGCGTGGGGGACCATGGCTACACCTTC.

This chain links TRBV28 with TRBJ1-2; D may be TRBD1 (6 bases). V lost 7 bases and J lost 4, with 13 bases in between. CDR1 is MDHEN and CDR2 is SYDVKM in the germline V gene. This CDR3 has 13 amino acids. In DNA form, the CDR3 reads TGTGCCAGCACTATCCAGGGGTCCTATGGCTACACCTTC. As protein: CASTIQGSYGYTF.

The J gene is TRBJ2-7, the V gene TRBV3-1 (or the pseudogene TRBV3-2); TRBD2 matches at 11 bases. V lost 6 bases and J lost 4; bases outside the gene matches: 5. Germline loops: CDR1 LGHDT, CDR2 YNNKEL (reference sequence). CDR3 length equals 14 residues. CDR3: CASSETSGVYEQYF. The CDR3 bases are TGTGCCAGCAGTGAGACTAGCGGGGTTTACGAGCAGTACTTC.

The chain recombines TRBV9 with TRBJ2-2; TRBD1 matches at 9 bases. The germline V gene has CDR1 SGDLS and CDR2 YYNGEE. With V trimmed by 3 bases and J by 0 bases, 9 bases remained unmatched. The CDR3 extends over 18 amino acids. CDR3 loop: CASSGSDTGGPNTGELFF. DNA for the CDR3: TGTGCCAGCAGCGGTAGCGATACAGGGGGCCCGAACACCGGGGAGCTGTTTTTT.

The chain uses TRBV5-8 and TRBJ2-6; TRBD2 matches at 8 bases. The length of the CDR3 is 17 residues. V lost 3 bases and J lost 1; bases outside the gene matches: 6. Germline V gene lookup returns CDR1 SGHTS and CDR2 YDEGEE. The CDR3 bases are TGTGCCAGCAGCTCGGGACTAGGAGGGTCTGGGGCCAACGTCCTGACTTTC. It codes for CASSSGLGGSGANVLTF.

The chain recombines TRBV20-1 with TRBJ1-2; weak D call: TRBD1 (5 bases). This CDR3 is 12 amino acids long. The germline gives CDR1 DFQATT, CDR2 SNEGSKA (reference sequence). V was shortened by 3 bases and J by 6 bases, with 11 bases between the two germline ends. As DNA, the CDR3 is TGCAGTGCTAGTTCTGGGGGTGATGGCTACACCTTC. Its translation: CSASSGGDGYTF.

The CDR3 coding sequence is TGTGCCAGCTGCACCGGGACAGACATTCTTGAAGCTTTCTTT. It is translated as CASCTGTDILEAFF. The J gene is TRBJ1-1, the V gene TRBV6-5, with TRBD1 matching 7 bases. The CDR3 is made up of 14 amino acids. Germline-derived CDR1 and CDR2 are MNHEY and SVGAGI. V was pared by 8 bases and J by 7 bases, with 13 bases of the junction left unmatched.

This clone was detected only once. This chain uses TRBV20-1 with TRBJ1-1; D not resolved. Germline CDR1 and CDR2: DFQATT and SNEGSKA (reference sequence). This CDR3 region has 12 residues. V lost 3 bases, J lost 1 base, and 6 bases lay in between. CDR3 in DNA: TGCAGTGCTAGTACGGGGAACACTGAAGCTTTCTTT. Residues: CSASTGNTEAFF.

The CDR3 nucleotides read TGTGCCAGCTCACCTTCTCTGAACACCGGGGAGCTGTTTTTT. Its protein is CASSPSLNTGELFF. The rearrangement links TRBV18 to TRBJ2-2; no definite D call. CDR1 is KGHSH, CDR2 LQKENI, per germline. The V end was cut by 3 bases, the J end by 1 base, with 6 bases between. The CDR3 spans 14 residues.

The V call is TRBV5-5, the J call TRBJ1-1, with D possibly TRBD1 on 6 matching bases. The CDR3 covers 15 residues. V shed 3 bases and J shed 7 bases, with 19 bases lying between them. CDR1 and CDR2 (germline): SGHKS, YYEKEE (reference sequence). The CDR3 is CASSSKGQPNDEAFF. The CDR3 DNA reads as TGTGCCAGCAGCTCCAAAGGACAGCCGAATGATGAAGCTTTCTTT.

The CDR3 sequence is CASSTQGNGNTIYF. The CDR3, as DNA: TGTGCCAGCAGCACACAGGGGAACGGAAACACCATATATTTT. This chain links TRBV28 with TRBJ1-3, with 7 bases aligning to TRBD1. Germline V CDR1 and CDR2: MDHEN, SYDVKM. The CDR3 length is 14 residues. The V gene end was trimmed by 6 bases and the J gene end by 4 bases; junction bases not matched to a gene: 6.

This clone was seen only a few times. The rearrangement uses TRBV7-9 and TRBJ2-2, with D maybe TRBD1 (6 bases). The CDR3 consists of 12 residues. Germline CDR1 and CDR2: SEHNR and FQNEAQ (reference sequence). V gave up 6 bases and J gave up 10 bases, with 12 bases separating them. The CDR3 sequence is CASSWTVAELFF. The CDR3 coding sequence is TGTGCCAGCAGTTGGACAGTCGCGGAGCTGTTTTTT.

In its sample, this clone was seen a few times. The chain combines TRBV7-2 with TRBJ1-5, with D uncertain. From germline, CDR1 is SGHTA and CDR2 FQGNSA. CDR3 size: 14 residues. Trimming took off 5 bases at V and 4 bases at J, with 12 bases between the two ends. CDR3: CASSRGNPNQPQHF. The CDR3 coding sequence is TGTGCCAGCAGCCGCGGGAACCCTAATCAGCCCCAGCATTTT.

The chain employs TRBV6-5 and TRBJ2-1; 8 positions agree with TRBD1. V lost 6 bases to trimming and J lost 10 bases; unmatched junction nucleotides: 5. Germline V gene lookup returns CDR1 MNHEY and CDR2 SVGAGI. The CDR3 loop spans 12 amino acids. The CDR3 region has the DNA TGTGCCAGCAGGACAGGGGCGGGGGAGCAGTTCTTC. Residues: CASRTGAGEQFF.

There are a few counts of this clone. The chain recombines TRBV7-9 with TRBJ2-1; D is undetermined. The V end was cut by 1 base, the J end by 10 bases, with 11 bases between. From germline, CDR1 is SEHNR and CDR2 FQNEAQ (reference sequence). The CDR3 spans 13 residues. CDR3 in amino acids: CASSLGSGREQFF. DNA for the CDR3: TGTGCCAGCAGCTTAGGGAGTGGTAGGGAGCAGTTCTTC.

The chain recombines TRBV18 with TRBJ1-1; perhaps TRBD1 as D (5 bases). Per germline, CDR1 KGHSH and CDR2 LQKENI. The length of the CDR3 is 13 residues. The germline V and J ends were trimmed by 5 bases and 6 bases, with 13 bases remaining between them. The CDR3 DNA is TGTGCCAGCTCAGCTACGCGGGGCCCTGAAGCTTTCTTT. Residues: CASSATRGPEAFF.